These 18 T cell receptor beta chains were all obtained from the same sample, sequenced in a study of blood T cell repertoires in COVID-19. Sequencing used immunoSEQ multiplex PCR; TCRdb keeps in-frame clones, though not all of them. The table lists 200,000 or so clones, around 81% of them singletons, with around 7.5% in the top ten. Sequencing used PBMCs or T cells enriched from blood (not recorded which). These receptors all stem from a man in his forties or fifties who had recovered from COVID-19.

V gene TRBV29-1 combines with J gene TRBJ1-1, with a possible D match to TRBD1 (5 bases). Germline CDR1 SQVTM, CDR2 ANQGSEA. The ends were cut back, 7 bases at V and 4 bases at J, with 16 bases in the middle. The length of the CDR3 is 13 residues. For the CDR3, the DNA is TGCAGCGCTGCTACAGGTCAGGGCACTGAAGCTTTCTTT. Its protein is CSAATGQGTEAFF.

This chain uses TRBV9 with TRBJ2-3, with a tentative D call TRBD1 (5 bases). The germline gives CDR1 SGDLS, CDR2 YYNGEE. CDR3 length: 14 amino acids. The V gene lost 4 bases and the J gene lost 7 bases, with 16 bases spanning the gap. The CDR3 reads CASSPQVLGNTQYF. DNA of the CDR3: TGTGCCAGCAGCCCACAGGTTTTAGGGAATACGCAGTATTTT.

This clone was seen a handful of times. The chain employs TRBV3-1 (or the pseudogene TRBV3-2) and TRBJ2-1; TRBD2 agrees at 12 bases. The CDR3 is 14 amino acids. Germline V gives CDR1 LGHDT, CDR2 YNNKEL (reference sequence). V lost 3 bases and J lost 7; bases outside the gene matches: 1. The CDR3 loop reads CASSHGLAGNEQFF. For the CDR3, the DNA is TGTGCCAGCAGCCACGGACTAGCGGGGAATGAGCAGTTCTTC.

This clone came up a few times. CDR3 residues: CATSRDRGYSYEQYF. The CDR3 DNA follows: TGTGCCACCAGCAGAGACAGGGGGTATTCCTACGAGCAGTACTTC. The gene calls are TRBV15 and TRBJ2-7; 7 bases are a match to TRBD1. Germline CDR1 is LNHNV and CDR2 is YYDKDF (reference sequence). Trimming removed 0 bases from V and 1 base from J; junction bases left unmatched: 3. The CDR3 has 15 amino acids.

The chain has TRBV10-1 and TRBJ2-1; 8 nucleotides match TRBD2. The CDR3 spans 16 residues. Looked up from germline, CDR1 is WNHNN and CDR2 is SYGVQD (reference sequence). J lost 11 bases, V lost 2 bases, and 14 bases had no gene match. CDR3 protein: CASSESGTRGVGKQFF. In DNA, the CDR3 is TGCGCCAGCAGTGAGAGCGGGACTAGGGGGGTGGGCAAGCAGTTCTTC.

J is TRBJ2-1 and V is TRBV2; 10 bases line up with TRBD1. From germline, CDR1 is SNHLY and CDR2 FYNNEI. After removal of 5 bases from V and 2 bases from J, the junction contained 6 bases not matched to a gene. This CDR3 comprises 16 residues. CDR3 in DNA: TGTGCCAGCAGTCGGGGACAGGGGAGGACCTACAATGAGCAGTTCTTC. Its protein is CASSRGQGRTYNEQFF. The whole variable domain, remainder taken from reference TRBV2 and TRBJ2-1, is EPEVTQTPSHQVTQMGQEVILRCVPISNHLYFYWYRQILGQKVEFLVSFYNNEISEKSEIFDDQFSVERPDGSNFTLKIRSTKLEDSAMYFCASSRGQGRTYNEQFFGPGTRLTVL.

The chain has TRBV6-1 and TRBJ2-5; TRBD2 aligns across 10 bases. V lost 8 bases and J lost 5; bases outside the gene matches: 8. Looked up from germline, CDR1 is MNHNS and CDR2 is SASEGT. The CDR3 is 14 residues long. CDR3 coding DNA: TGTGCCAGCCGTAAAGCGGGGGGGCGGGAGACCCAGTACTTC. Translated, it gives CASRKAGGRETQYF.

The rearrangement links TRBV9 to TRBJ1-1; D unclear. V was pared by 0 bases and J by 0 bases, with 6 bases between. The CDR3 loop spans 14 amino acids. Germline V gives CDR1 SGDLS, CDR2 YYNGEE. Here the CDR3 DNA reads TGTGCCAGCAGCGTAGGCGTCTTGAACACTGAAGCTTTCTTT. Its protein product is CASSVGVLNTEAFF. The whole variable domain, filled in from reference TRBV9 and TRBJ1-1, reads DSGVTQTPKHLITATGQRVTLRCSPRSGDLSVYWYQQSLDQGLQFLIQYYNGEERAKGNILERFSAQQFPDLHSELNLSSLELGDSALYFCASSVGVLNTEAFFGQGTRLTVV.

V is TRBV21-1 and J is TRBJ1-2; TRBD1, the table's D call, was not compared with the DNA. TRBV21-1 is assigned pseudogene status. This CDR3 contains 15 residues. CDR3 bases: TGTGCCAGCAGCAAAGTGGACAGGGGAGAAGAAGGCTACACCTTC. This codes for CASSKVDRGEEGYTF.

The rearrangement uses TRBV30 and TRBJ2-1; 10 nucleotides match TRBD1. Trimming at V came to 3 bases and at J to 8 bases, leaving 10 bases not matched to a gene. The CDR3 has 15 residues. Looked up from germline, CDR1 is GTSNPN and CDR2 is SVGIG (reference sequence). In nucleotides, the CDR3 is TGTGCCTGGAGGAGCCGGACAGGGGGTAGGGATGAGCAGTTCTTC. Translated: CAWRSRTGGRDEQFF.

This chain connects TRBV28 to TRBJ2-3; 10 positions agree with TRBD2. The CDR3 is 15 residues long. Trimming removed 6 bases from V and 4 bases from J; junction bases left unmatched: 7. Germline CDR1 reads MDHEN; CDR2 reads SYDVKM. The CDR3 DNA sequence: TGTGCCAGCAGGAGGACTAGCGGTCGCTCAGATACGCAGTATTTT. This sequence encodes CASRRTSGRSDTQYF.

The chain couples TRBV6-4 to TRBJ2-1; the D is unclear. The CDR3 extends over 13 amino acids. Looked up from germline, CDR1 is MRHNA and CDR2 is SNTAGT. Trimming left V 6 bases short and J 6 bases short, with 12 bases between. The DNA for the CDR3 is TGTGCCAGCAGCGAGCTCGTTTTCAATGAGCAGTTCTTC. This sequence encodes CASSELVFNEQFF.

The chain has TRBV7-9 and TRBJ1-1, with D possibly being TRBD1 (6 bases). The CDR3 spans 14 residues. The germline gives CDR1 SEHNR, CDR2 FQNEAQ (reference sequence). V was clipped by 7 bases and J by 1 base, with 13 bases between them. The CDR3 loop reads CASNPRTANTEAFF. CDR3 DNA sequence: TGTGCCAGCAACCCAAGGACAGCGAACACTGAAGCTTTCTTT. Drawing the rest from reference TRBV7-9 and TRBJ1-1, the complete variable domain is DTGVSQNPRHKITKRGQNVTFRCDPISEHNRLYWYRQTLGQGPEFLTYFQNEAQLEKSRLLSDRFSAERPKGSFSTLEIQRTEQGDSAMYLCASNPRTANTEAFFGQGTRLTVV.

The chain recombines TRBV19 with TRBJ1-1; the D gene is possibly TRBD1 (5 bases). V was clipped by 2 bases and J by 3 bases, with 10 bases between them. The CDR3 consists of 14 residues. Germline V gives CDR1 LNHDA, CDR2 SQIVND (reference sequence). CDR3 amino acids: CASSIPGLYTEAFF. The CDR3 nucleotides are TGTGCCAGTAGTATACCGGGACTTTACACTGAAGCTTTCTTT.

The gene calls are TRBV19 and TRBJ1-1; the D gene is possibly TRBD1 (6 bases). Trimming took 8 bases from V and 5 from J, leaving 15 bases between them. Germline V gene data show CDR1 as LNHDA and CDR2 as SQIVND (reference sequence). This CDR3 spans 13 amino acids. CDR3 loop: CASHNRVLTEAFF. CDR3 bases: TGTGCCAGTCATAACAGGGTATTAACTGAAGCTTTCTTT.

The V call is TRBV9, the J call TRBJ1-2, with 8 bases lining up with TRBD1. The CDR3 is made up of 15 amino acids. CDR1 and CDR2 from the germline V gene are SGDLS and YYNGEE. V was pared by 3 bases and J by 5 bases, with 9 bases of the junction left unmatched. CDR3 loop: CASSGLGQDYYGYTF. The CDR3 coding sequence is TGTGCCAGCAGCGGTCTGGGACAGGACTATTATGGCTACACCTTC.

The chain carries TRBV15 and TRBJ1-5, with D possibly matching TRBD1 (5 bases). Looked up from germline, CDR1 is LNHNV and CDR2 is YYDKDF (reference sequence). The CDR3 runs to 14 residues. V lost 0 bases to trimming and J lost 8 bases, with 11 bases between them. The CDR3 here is CATSRDGGREPQHF. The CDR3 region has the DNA TGTGCCACCAGCAGAGACGGGGGACGGGAGCCCCAGCATTTT.

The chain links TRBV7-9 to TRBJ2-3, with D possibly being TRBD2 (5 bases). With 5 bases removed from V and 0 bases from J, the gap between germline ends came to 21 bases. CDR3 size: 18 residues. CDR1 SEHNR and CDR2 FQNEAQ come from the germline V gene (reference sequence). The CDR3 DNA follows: TGTGCCAGCAGCCATGACGTGTACGGGGTCTCGAGCACAGATACGCAGTATTTT. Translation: CASSHDVYGVSSTDTQYF.